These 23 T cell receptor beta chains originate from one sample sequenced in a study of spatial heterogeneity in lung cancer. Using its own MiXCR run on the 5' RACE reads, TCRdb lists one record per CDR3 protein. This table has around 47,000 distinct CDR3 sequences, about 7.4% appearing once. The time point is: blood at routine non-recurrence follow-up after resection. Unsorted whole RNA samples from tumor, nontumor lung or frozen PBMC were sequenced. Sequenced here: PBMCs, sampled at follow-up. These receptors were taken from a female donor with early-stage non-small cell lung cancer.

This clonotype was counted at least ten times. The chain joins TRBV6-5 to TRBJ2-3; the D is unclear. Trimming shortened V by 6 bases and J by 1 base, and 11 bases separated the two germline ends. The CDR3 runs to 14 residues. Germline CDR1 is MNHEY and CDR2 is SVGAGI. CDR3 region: CASRRPQGTDTQYF. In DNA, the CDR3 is TGTGCCAGCAGGAGACCCCAGGGCACAGATACGCAGTATTTT.

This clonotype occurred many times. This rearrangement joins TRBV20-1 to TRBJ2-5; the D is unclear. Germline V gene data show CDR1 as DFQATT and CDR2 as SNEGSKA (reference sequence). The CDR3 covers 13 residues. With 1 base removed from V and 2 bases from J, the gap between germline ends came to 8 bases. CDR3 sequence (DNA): TGCAGTGCTAGAGCCAGGATACAAGAGACCCAGTACTTC. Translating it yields CSARARIQETQYF.

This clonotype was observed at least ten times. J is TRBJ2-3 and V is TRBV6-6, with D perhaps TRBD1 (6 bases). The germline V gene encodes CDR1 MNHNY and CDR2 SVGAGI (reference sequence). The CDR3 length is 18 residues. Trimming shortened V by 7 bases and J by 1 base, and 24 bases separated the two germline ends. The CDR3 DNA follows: TGTGCCAGCACCCCTATGGGTCGGACAGCCCGTCGCACAGATACGCAGTATTTT. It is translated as CASTPMGRTARRTDTQYF.

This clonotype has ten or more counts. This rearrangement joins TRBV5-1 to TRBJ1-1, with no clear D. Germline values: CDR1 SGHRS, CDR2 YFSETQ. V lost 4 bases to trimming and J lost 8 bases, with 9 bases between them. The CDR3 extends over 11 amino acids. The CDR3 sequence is CASSVAGEAFF. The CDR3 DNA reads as TGCGCCAGCAGCGTCGCCGGGGAAGCTTTCTTT. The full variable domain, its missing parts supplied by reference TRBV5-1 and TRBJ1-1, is KAGVTQTPRYLIKTRGQQVTLSCSPISGHRSVSWYQQTPGQGLQFLFEYFSETQRNKGNFPGRFSGRQFSNSRSEMNVSTLELGDSALYLCASSVAGEAFFGQGTRLTVV.

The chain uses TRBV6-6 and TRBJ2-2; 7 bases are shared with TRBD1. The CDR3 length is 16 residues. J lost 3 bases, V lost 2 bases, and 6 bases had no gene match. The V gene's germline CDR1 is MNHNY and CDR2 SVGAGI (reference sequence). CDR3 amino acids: CASSYGDSFYTGELFF. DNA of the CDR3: TGTGCCAGCAGTTACGGGGACAGCTTTTACACCGGGGAGCTGTTTTTT.

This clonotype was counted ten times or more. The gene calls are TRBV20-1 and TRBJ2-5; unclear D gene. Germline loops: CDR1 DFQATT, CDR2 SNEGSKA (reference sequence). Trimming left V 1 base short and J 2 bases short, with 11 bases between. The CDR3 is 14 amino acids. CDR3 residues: CSARADAVQETQYF. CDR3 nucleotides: TGCAGTGCTAGAGCGGACGCGGTTCAAGAGACCCAGTACTTC.

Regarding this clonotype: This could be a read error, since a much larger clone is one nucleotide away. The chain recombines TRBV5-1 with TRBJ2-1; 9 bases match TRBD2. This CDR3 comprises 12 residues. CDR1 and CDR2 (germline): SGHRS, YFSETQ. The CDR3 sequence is CAGSQLAGEQFF. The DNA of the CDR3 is TGCGCCGGCAGCCAACTAGCGGGCGAGCAGTTCTTC.

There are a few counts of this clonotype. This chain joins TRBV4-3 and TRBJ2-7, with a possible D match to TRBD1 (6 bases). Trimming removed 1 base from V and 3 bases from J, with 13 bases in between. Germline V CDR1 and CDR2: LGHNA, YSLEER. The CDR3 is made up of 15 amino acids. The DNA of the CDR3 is TGCGCCAGCAGCCAAGGCCCAGGGGACCTCTACGAGCAGTACTTC. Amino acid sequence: CASSQGPGDLYEQYF.

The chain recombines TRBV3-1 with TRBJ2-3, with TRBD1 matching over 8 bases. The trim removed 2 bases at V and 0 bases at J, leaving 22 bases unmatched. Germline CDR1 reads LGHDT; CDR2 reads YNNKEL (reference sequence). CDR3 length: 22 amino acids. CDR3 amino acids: CASSQSWHPTGEVSYSTDTQYF. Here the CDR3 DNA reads TGTGCCAGCAGCCAATCGTGGCATCCGACAGGGGAGGTTTCATATAGCACAGATACGCAGTATTTT.

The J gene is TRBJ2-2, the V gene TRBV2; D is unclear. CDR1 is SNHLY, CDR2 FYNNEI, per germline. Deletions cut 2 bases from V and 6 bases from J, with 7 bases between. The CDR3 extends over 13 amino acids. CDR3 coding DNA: TGTGCCAGCAGTGAAAGGGTGTCCGGGGAGCTGTTTTTT. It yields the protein CASSERVSGELFF.

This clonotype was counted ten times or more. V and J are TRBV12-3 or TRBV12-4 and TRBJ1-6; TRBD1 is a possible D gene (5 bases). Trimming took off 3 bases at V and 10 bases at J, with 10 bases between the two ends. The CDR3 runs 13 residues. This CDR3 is CASSFEGRSPLHF. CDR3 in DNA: TGTGCCAGCAGTTTCGAGGGGAGATCACCCCTCCACTTT.

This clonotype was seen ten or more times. The CDR3 DNA reads as TGTGCCACCAAGCGCGGGGGTAGCTTGGGTGAGCAGTTCTTC. Translated, it gives CATKRGGSLGEQFF. The rearrangement joins TRBV7-2 to TRBJ2-1, with 7 bases aligning to TRBD2. The V gene's germline CDR1 is SGHTA and CDR2 FQGNSA. The CDR3 has 14 residues. The V and J ends lost 10 bases and 9 bases, in that order; junction bases with no gene match: 15.

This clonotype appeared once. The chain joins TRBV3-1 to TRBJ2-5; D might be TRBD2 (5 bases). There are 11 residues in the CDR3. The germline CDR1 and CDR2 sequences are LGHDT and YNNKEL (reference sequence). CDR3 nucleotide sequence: TGTGCATTAGGAGGCCAAGAGACCCAGTACTTC. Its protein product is CALGGQETQYF.

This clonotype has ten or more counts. CDR3 sequence reads: CASSLYSTDTQYF. The CDR3 coding sequence is TGTGCCAGCAGCTTGTACAGCACAGATACGCAGTATTTT. The chain joins TRBV5-6 to TRBJ2-3; D gene unclear. This CDR3 is built from 13 residues. V dropped 1 base and J dropped 0 bases, with 3 bases sitting between them. In germline, CDR1 is SGHDT, CDR2 YYEEEE.

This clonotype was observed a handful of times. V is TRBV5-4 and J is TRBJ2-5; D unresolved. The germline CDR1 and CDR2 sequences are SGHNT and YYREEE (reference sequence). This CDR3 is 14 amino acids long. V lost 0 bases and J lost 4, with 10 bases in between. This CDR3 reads CASSLGSPLETQYF. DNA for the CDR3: TGTGCCAGCAGCTTGGGGAGTCCTTTAGAGACCCAGTACTTC. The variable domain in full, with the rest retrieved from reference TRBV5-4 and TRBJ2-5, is ETGVTQSPTHLIKTRGQQVTLRCSSQSGHNTVSWYQQALGQGPQFIFQYYREEENGRGNFPPRFSGLQFPNYSSELNVNALELDDSALYLCASSLGSPLETQYFGPGTRLLVL.

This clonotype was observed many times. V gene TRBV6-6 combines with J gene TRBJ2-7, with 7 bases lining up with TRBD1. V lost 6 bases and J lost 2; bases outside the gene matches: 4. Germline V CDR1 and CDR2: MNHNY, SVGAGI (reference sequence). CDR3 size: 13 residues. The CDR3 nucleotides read TGTGCCAGCAGAAAGACAGGGACCTACGAGCAGTACTTC. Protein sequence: CASRKTGTYEQYF.

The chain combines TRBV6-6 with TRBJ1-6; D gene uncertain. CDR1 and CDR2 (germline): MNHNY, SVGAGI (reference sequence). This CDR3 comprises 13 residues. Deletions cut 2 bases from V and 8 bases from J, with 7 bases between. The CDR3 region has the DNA TGTGCCAGCAGTTACGTGAAGGATTCACCCCTCCACTTT. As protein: CASSYVKDSPLHF.

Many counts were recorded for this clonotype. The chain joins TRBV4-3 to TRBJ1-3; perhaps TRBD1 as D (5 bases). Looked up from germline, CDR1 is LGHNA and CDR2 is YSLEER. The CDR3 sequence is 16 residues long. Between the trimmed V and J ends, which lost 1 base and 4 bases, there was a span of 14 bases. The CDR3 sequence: CASSQVIGAGGNTIYF. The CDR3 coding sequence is TGCGCCAGCAGCCAAGTGATAGGAGCAGGGGGAAACACCATATATTTT.

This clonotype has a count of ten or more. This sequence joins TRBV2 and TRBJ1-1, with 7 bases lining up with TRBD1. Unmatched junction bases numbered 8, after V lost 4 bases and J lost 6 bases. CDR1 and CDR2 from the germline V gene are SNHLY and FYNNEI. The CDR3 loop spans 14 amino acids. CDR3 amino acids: CASSAADRYSEAFF. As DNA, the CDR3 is TGTGCCAGCAGTGCGGCGGACAGGTATTCTGAAGCTTTCTTT. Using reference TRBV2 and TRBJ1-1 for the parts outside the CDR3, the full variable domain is EPEVTQTPSHQVTQMGQEVILRCVPISNHLYFYWYRQILGQKVEFLVSFYNNEISEKSEIFDDQFSVERPDGSNFTLKIRSTKLEDSAMYFCASSAADRYSEAFFGQGTRLTVV.

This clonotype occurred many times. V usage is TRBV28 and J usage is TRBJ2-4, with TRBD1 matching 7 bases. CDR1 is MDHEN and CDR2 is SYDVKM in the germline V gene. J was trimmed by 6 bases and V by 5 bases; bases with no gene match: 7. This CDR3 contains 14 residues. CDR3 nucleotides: TGTGCCAGCAGTCCAAGACAGGGTCCAAACATTCAGTACTTC. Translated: CASSPRQGPNIQYF.

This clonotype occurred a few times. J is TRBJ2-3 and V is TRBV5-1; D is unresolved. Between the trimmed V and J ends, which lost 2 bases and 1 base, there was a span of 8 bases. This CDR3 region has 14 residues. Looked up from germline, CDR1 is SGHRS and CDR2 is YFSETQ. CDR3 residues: CASSFAGGTDTQYF. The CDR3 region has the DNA TGCGCCAGCAGCTTCGCCGGCGGCACAGATACGCAGTATTTT.

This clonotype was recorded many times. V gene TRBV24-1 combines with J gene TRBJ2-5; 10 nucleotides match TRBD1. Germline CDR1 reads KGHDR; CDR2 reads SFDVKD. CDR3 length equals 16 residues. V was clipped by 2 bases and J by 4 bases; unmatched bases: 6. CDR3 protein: CATSDSPGQGRETQYF. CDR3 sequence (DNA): TGTGCCACCAGTGATTCCCCGGGACAGGGGAGAGAGACCCAGTACTTC.

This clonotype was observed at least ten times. The CDR3 bases are TGTGCCAGCAGTCGCCCAGGATCCTACAATGAGCAGTTCTTC. It encodes CASSRPGSYNEQFF. The J gene is TRBJ2-1, the V gene TRBV14; D uncertain. The length of the CDR3 is 14 residues. Germline values: CDR1 SGHDN, CDR2 FVKESK. Between the trimmed V and J ends, which lost 6 bases and 1 base, there was a span of 10 bases.